Shown below are 24 T cell receptor beta chains from a single sample sequenced in a study of blood T cell repertoires in COVID-19. The data were produced by immunoSEQ multiplex PCR, yet TCRdb's version contains in-frame clones alone and is incomplete. Found here are about 250,000 clones, roughly 80% of them singletons; the top ten hold 15% to 19%. The sequencing sample was made of peripheral blood. The receptors here all came from a person aged 65 to 85 with COVID-19, enrolled during active disease.

This clone has only one observation. The V call is TRBV18, the J call TRBJ1-5; possible D gene TRBD1, 5 bases. The CDR3 loop spans 14 amino acids. V dropped 3 bases and J dropped 4 bases, with 10 bases sitting between them. The V gene's germline CDR1 is KGHSH and CDR2 LQKENI. CDR3 residues: CASSPADTNQPQHF. DNA of the CDR3: TGTGCCAGCTCACCCGCGGACACTAATCAGCCCCAGCATTTT.

The J gene is TRBJ1-1, the V gene TRBV6-6; maybe TRBD1 (5 bases). The germline V gene has CDR1 MNHNY and CDR2 SVGAGI (reference sequence). Trimming removed 2 bases from V and 8 bases from J, with 9 bases in between. There are 12 residues in the CDR3. In nucleotides, the CDR3 is TGTGCCAGCAGTTACCCAGCAGGGGAAGCTTTCTTT. Protein product: CASSYPAGEAFF.

This clone was seen a single time. V usage is TRBV5-1 and J usage is TRBJ1-3; weak D call: TRBD1 (6 bases). This CDR3 contains 16 residues. Germline loops: CDR1 SGHRS, CDR2 YFSETQ. The ends were cut back, 1 base at V and 4 bases at J, with 15 bases in the middle. CDR3 in amino acids: CASSLTGSIPGNTIYF. CDR3 sequence (DNA): TGCGCCAGCAGCTTGACAGGGAGTATCCCCGGAAACACCATATATTTT.

This clone was observed once. The V and J genes are TRBV6-1 and TRBJ2-7; 11 bases align to TRBD2. Germline lookup yields CDR1 MNHNS and CDR2 SASEGT. The CDR3 sequence is 19 residues long. Losses at the gene ends were 1 base for V and 0 bases for J; bases not matched to a gene: 11. DNA of the CDR3: TGTGCCAGCAGTGAAGGGCTAACTAGCGGGAGCTCCAGCTCCTACGAGCAGTACTTC. Its protein product is CASSEGLTSGSSSSYEQYF.

V gene TRBV29-1 combines with J gene TRBJ2-3, with D possibly being TRBD1 (5 bases). The V end was cut by 4 bases, the J end by 0 bases, with 11 bases between. The CDR3 totals 14 residues. CDR1 and CDR2 (germline): SQVTM, ANQGSEA. The CDR3 is CSVASDTSTDTQYF. CDR3 in DNA: TGCAGCGTTGCATCGGACACTAGCACAGATACGCAGTATTTT.

This chain connects TRBV5-1 to TRBJ2-3, with 12 bases fitting TRBD2. Germline CDR1 is SGHRS and CDR2 is YFSETQ. V dropped 5 bases and J dropped 6; count of bases not matched to a gene: 7. This CDR3 has 15 residues. CDR3 DNA sequence: TGCGCCAGCAGGAGGACTAGCGGGGAGACGGATACGCAGTATTTT. It specifies CASRRTSGETDTQYF.

The chain carries TRBV7-9 and TRBJ1-6, with 8 positions matching TRBD1. The trim removed 5 bases at V and 2 bases at J, leaving 5 bases unmatched. The CDR3 contains 16 residues. Germline values: CDR1 SEHNR, CDR2 FQNEAQ (reference sequence). The CDR3 bases are TGTGCCAGCAGCGCACCGGGACAGGCCTATAATTCACCCCTCCACTTT. Translated: CASSAPGQAYNSPLHF.

V is TRBV19 and J is TRBJ2-6, with D possibly TRBD1 on 6 matching bases. Germline-derived CDR1 and CDR2 are LNHDA and SQIVND (reference sequence). This CDR3 contains 17 residues. The V and J ends lost 3 bases and 2 bases respectively, with 14 bases between them. The CDR3 here is CASSIGRNRAGANVLTF. CDR3 sequence (DNA): TGTGCCAGTAGTATTGGTCGAAACAGGGCTGGGGCCAACGTCCTGACTTTC.

J is TRBJ2-6 and V is TRBV5-1; unclear D gene. V was pared by 0 bases and J by 2 bases, with 15 bases between. This CDR3 spans 18 amino acids. Germline V gene data show CDR1 as SGHRS and CDR2 as YFSETQ. The CDR3 region has the DNA TGCGCCAGCAGCTTGGTCGGAGTCGGCCTAGCTGGGGCCAACGTCCTGACTTTC. Its protein product is CASSLVGVGLAGANVLTF.

The chain recombines TRBV9 with TRBJ2-2, with 8 bases identical to TRBD2. CDR3 size: 14 residues. Trimming took 3 bases from V and 6 from J; bases not matched to a gene: 4. CDR1 is SGDLS and CDR2 is YYNGEE in the germline V gene. CDR3 DNA: TGTGCCAGCAGCGGAGCGGGAGTCGCCGGGGAGCTGTTTTTT. This encodes CASSGAGVAGELFF.

The chain recombines TRBV27 with TRBJ2-7; 9 bases agree with TRBD1. Germline trimming cut 5 bases from V and 5 bases from J; bases unmatched to any gene: 10. Germline CDR1 MNHEY, CDR2 SMNVEV (reference sequence). The CDR3 consists of 15 residues. The CDR3 DNA sequence: TGTGCCAGCAGTCCTGGGACAGGGAAACCCCACGAGCAGTACTTC. Translating gives CASSPGTGKPHEQYF.

The gene calls are TRBV2 and TRBJ2-1; no clear D gene. This CDR3 has 14 amino acids. CDR1 SNHLY and CDR2 FYNNEI come from the germline V gene. V was trimmed by 4 bases and J by 6 bases, leaving 13 bases between them. The CDR3: CASSVRVPSNEQFF. The CDR3 bases are TGTGCCAGCAGTGTCCGGGTGCCTAGCAATGAGCAGTTCTTC.

The sample holds a few counts of this clone. The genes are TRBV7-8 and TRBJ2-4, with D perhaps TRBD2 (6 bases). CDR3 length: 15 residues. The V and J ends lost 3 bases and 1 base respectively, with 10 bases between them. Per germline, CDR1 SGHVS and CDR2 FQNEAQ. The CDR3 protein is CASSFGRVAKNIQYF. The CDR3, as DNA: TGTGCCAGCAGCTTCGGGAGAGTGGCCAAAAACATTCAGTACTTC.

V and J are TRBV5-1 and TRBJ2-3; 10 bases match TRBD2. This CDR3 spans 18 amino acids. The trim removed 5 bases at V and 0 bases at J, leaving 12 bases unmatched. Germline loops: CDR1 SGHRS, CDR2 YFSETQ. The CDR3 reads CASRMDVAGGASTDTQYF. Written as DNA, the CDR3 is TGCGCCAGCAGAATGGACGTAGCGGGGGGCGCTAGCACAGATACGCAGTATTTT.

The rearrangement joins TRBV9 to TRBJ2-3; possibly TRBD2 for D (7 bases). V was shortened by 5 bases and J by 6 bases, with 22 bases between the two germline ends. CDR3 length: 16 residues. Germline V gene data show CDR1 as SGDLS and CDR2 as YYNGEE. The CDR3 sequence: CASSTTQGGALDTQYF. Here the CDR3 DNA reads TGTGCCAGCAGTACGACACAGGGAGGGGCGTTGGATACGCAGTATTTT.

The chain couples TRBV5-8 to TRBJ2-4; 7 bases fit TRBD1. The V gene's germline CDR1 is SGHTS and CDR2 YDEGEE. CDR3 length: 13 residues. V gave up 5 bases and J gave up 5 bases; unmatched junction bases: 4. The CDR3 here is CASRRTGENIQYF. The CDR3 DNA reads as TGTGCCAGCAGACGGACAGGTGAAAACATTCAGTACTTC.

The chain recombines TRBV7-2 with TRBJ2-1, with D possibly TRBD1 on 6 matching bases. This CDR3 contains 15 residues. Per the germline V gene, CDR1 is SGHTA and CDR2 is FQGNSA. V was clipped by 2 bases and J by 6 bases, with 14 bases between them. CDR3 region: CASSLIAGVANEQFF. CDR3 nucleotide sequence: TGTGCCAGCAGCTTAATCGCAGGGGTGGCCAATGAGCAGTTCTTC. Combining the CDR3 with reference TRBV7-2 and TRBJ2-1 gives the whole variable domain GAGVSQSPSNKVTEKGKDVELRCDPISGHTALYWYRQSLGQGLEFLIYFQGNSAPDKSGLPSDRFSAERTGGSVSTLTIQRTQQEDSAVYLCASSLIAGVANEQFFGPGTRLTVL.

The DNA of the CDR3 is TGTGCCAGTAGTGAATGGGGCTCGGATCAGCCCCAGCATTTT. Translation: CASSEWGSDQPQHF. The J gene is TRBJ1-5, the V gene TRBV19; D perhaps matches TRBD1 (5 bases). The CDR3 runs 14 residues. Germline V gene data show CDR1 as LNHDA and CDR2 as SQIVND (reference sequence). The V end was cut by 5 bases, the J end by 5 bases, with 13 bases between.

This chain connects TRBV19 to TRBJ1-5; D remains ambiguous. Trimming took 5 bases from V and 6 from J, leaving 11 bases between them. The CDR3 consists of 13 residues. CDR1 LNHDA and CDR2 SQIVND come from the germline V gene (reference sequence). CDR3 DNA sequence: TGTGCCAGTAGTGCGCAGGTCCGTCAGCCCCAGCATTTT. Protein: CASSAQVRQPQHF.

This clone has only a few counts. V gene TRBV3-1 (or the pseudogene TRBV3-2) combines with J gene TRBJ1-6; unclear D gene. Trimming pared 1 base from V and 6 bases from J, leaving 13 bases between. This CDR3 contains 16 residues. Germline lookup yields CDR1 LGHDT and CDR2 YNNKEL (reference sequence). CDR3 DNA: TGTGCCAGCAGCCAAGGGGCCCTCCGATGTAATTCACCCCTCCACTTT. Residues: CASSQGALRCNSPLHF.

The chain has TRBV28 and TRBJ2-5; 7 positions agree with TRBD2. This CDR3 comprises 17 residues. Trimming at V came to 6 bases and at J to 4 bases, leaving 17 bases not matched to a gene. CDR1 is MDHEN, CDR2 SYDVKM, per germline. CDR3: CASSPRGTPSLPETQYF. The CDR3 DNA is TGTGCCAGCAGCCCGCGGGGGACTCCATCTCTGCCAGAGACCCAGTACTTC.

The J gene is TRBJ2-5, the V gene TRBV5-6, with D uncertain. Germline values: CDR1 SGHDT, CDR2 YYEEEE. This CDR3 contains 14 residues. V lost 2 bases to trimming and J lost 1 base, with 9 bases between them. CDR3 region: CASSLLSPQETQYF. DNA for the CDR3: TGTGCCAGCAGCTTATTGAGCCCCCAAGAGACCCAGTACTTC.

The V and J genes are TRBV5-6 and TRBJ2-7; D remains ambiguous. V lost 1 base to trimming and J lost 2 bases, with 10 bases between them. Per the germline V gene, CDR1 is SGHDT and CDR2 is YYEEEE. The length of the CDR3 is 14 residues. CDR3 residues: CASSLYTIAYEQYF. The CDR3 coding sequence is TGTGCCAGCAGCTTGTATACAATTGCCTACGAGCAGTACTTC.

The chain recombines TRBV3-1 (or the pseudogene TRBV3-2) with TRBJ1-3; D is unclear. The CDR3 consists of 15 residues. Germline lookup yields CDR1 LGHDT and CDR2 YNNKEL (reference sequence). Trimming took off 0 bases at V and 0 bases at J, with 6 bases between the two ends. In DNA, the CDR3 is TGTGCCAGCAGCCAAGATTCGGGCTCTGGAAACACCATATATTTT. Residues: CASSQDSGSGNTIYF.